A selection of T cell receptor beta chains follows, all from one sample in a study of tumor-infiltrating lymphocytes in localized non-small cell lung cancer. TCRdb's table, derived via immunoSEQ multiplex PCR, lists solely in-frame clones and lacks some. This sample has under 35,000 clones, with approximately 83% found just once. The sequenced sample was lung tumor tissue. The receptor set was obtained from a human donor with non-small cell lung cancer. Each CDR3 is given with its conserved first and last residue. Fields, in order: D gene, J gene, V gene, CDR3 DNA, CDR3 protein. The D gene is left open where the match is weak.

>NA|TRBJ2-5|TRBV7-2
TGTGCCAGCAGCTTAGCGGGAACGTACCAAGAGACCCAGTACTTC
CASSLAGTYQETQYF
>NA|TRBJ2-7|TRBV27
TGTGCCAGCAGTCGGGATCTTGGGGGGGGCATCTCCTACGAGCAGTACTTC
CASSRDLGGGISYEQYF
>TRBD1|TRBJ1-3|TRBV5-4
TGTGCCAGCAGCCGGGACAGTGGCTCTGGAAACACCATATATTTT
CASSRDSGSGNTIYF
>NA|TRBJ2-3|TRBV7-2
TGTGCCAGCAGCCTTGGCCCGAGCACAGATACGCAGTATTTT
CASSLGPSTDTQYF
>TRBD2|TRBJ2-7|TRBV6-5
TGTGCCAGCAGCCGATCGCTAGCGGGGGGGGGCGAGCAGTACTTC
CASSRSLAGGGEQYF
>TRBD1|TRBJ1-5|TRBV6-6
TGTGCCAGCAGCATGACAGGGGGCAATCAGCCCCAGCATTTT
CASSMTGGNQPQHF
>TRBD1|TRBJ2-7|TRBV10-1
TGCGCCAGCGCGCCCGACAGGGTCCCCTACGAGCAGTACTTC
CASAPDRVPYEQYF
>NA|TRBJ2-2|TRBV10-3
TGTGCCATCAGTGAGGGGACCGGGGAGCTGTTTTTT
CAISEGTGELFF
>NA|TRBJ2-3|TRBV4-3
TGCGCCAGCAGCCAAGATCTCGGGGCAATCACAGATACGCAGTATTTT
CASSQDLGAITDTQYF
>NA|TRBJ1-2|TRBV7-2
TGTGCCAGCAGCGGCCGAGCTAACTATGGCTACACCTTC
CASSGRANYGYTF